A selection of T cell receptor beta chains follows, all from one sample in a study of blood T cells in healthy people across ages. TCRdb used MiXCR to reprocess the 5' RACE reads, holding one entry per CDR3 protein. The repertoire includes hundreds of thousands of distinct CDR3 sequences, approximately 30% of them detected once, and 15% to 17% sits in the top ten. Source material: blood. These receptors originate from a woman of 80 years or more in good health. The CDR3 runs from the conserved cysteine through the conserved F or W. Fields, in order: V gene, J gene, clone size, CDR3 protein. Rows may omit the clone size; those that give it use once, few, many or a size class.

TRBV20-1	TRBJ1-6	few	CSARDPRTGGSTLHF
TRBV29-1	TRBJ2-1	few	CSVEDLLAVSSYNEQFF
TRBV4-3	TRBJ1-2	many	CASSLDRGANYGYTF
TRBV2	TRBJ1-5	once	CASTLSRANQPQHF
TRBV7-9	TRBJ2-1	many	CASSRGQGARNEQFF
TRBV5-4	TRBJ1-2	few	CASSLVSGDYGYTF
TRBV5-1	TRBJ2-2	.	CASSLNPTGELFF
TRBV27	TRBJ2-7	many	CASSLRGTGRGAYEQYF
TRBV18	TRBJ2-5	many	CASSQRDSLDPETQYF
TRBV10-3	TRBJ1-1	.	CAISGDGAEAFF
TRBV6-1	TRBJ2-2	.	CTSSEDGGAANTGELFF
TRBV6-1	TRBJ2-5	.	CASSLNNGTVYNAQYF
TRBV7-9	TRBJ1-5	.	CASSSVTGGRNQPQHF
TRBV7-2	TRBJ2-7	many	CASSSSLGGIHSYEQYF
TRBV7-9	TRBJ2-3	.	CASSRPTTSGGSDAQYF
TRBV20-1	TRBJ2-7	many	CSASRQGTYEQYF
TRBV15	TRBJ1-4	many	CATSAEGGTTNEKLFF